This entry describes one T cell receptor (beta chain). Its specificity is not known. One end of the junction fails to match germline, which may point to a read error. This PCR relied on a set of 60 Vbeta primers and 13 Jbeta primers. TCRdb's table, derived via immunoSEQ multiplex PCR, lists solely in-frame clones and lacks some. Of about 200,000 clones detected, 60% to 80% appear once; the ten largest clones hold about 3.8%. This entry belongs to a study of cytomegalovirus exposure and HLA in healthy donors. Study outcomes and limitations: Highest at DRB1 and lowest at HLA-C, TCR association rates differed among HLA loci in a later analysis.

The CDR3 loop spans 11 amino acids. Germline CDR1 reads DFQATT; CDR2 reads SNEGSKA (reference sequence). Material for sequencing was PBMCs. The TCR was taken from a male donor in good health and CMV-seronegative. V is TRBV20-1 and J is TRBJ2-3; the D gene is possibly TRBD2 (6 bases). The CDR3 DNA reads as TGCAGTGCTGTGGGGGGTCAGACCCAAAATTTT. Translation: CSAVGGQTQNF.